The table lists the clone carrying this T cell receptor beta chain with a count of one. The antigen is not known. TCRdb's copy holds only in-frame clones and misses some; the assay was immunoSEQ multiplex PCR. The data contain roughly 100,000 clones, around 94% of them singletons. This entry comes from a study of T cell responses to AZD1222 COVID-19 vaccine. Background on the study: Pooled in the analysis were second doses at about 4 or about 12 weeks.

This CDR3 has 14 residues. Germline V gene data show CDR1 as SGDLS and CDR2 as YYNGEE. Trimming cost V 0 bases and J 1 base, with 7 bases left between them. Study findings and constraints: Across spike, vaccine-associated CD4 TCRs were found, dominant at 160-218 and 743-854.

The chain employs TRBV9 and TRBJ1-1; TRBD1 is a possible D gene (6 bases). Specimen: peripheral blood, collected on day 0 of AZD1222 vaccination. This receptor was obtained from an adult in good health. As DNA, the CDR3 is TGTGCCAGCAGCGTAGTAGGGGGGAACACTGAAGCTTTCTTT. This codes for CASSVVGGNTEAFF.